This T cell receptor (beta chain) was sequenced for a study of long-term antiretroviral therapy in people with HIV. Study background: It was about a decade after the earliest samples that the 2015 immediate-ART recommendation appeared.

V lost 1 base to trimming and J lost 2 bases, with 12 bases between them. The germline V gene has CDR1 MDHEN and CDR2 SYDVKM. The CDR3 spans 16 residues. There were roughly 0.9-10 million cryopreserved PBMC in the samples before DNA extraction. Study conclusions and caveats: CDR3 length ranges were narrower in HIV repertoires than in controls. Information on adherence to ART, viral resistance or therapy changes was unavailable.

Run at survey level, the immunoSEQ assay was version v3.0. The repertoire was sequenced with immunoSEQ multiplex PCR; TCRdb's copy has only in-frame clones and lacks some. The sample contains 25,000 to 30,000 clones, 70% to 90% of which appear only once. As for this clone: Its antigen is as yet unknown.

The chain links TRBV28 to TRBJ1-3; no reliable D call. The receptor was derived from a woman aged 18-30 years with HIV. Here the sequenced sample was unsorted PBMCs, taken 1.8 years after starting antiretroviral therapy. The CDR3 sequence is CASSLSPPRPGNTIYF. For the CDR3, the DNA is TGTGCCAGCAGTTTATCCCCGCCACGGCCTGGAAACACCATATATTTT.